The T cell receptor beta chain described here comes from a study of blood T cell repertoires in COVID-19. Whole-study context: Samples of COVID-19 (acute and convalescent) were obtained from the United States, Italy and Spain.

The study assigned cohorts using participant-reported clinical history. The CDR3 has 10 amino acids. With 5 bases removed from V and 3 bases from J, the gap between germline ends came to 4 bases. Germline CDR1 SQVTM, CDR2 ANQGSEA. How the authors handled the data: Amplification of reference gene primers provided the estimated nucleated cell counts. Generated by immunoSEQ multiplex PCR, the TCRdb table keeps only in-frame clones and is missing some. From that table come the V and J calls and clone size; the DNA was used to work out D and trimming. The sample contains hundreds of thousands of clones, 80% to 90% of which appear only once.

The clonotype comes from a woman in her thirties or forties with acute COVID-19. This chain connects TRBV29-1 to TRBJ1-1; D not certain. The specimen sequenced was PBMCs or T cells enriched from blood (not recorded which). CDR3 residues: CSVSDTEAFF. CDR3 bases: TGCAGCGTTTCCGACACTGAAGCTTTCTTT.